The text below deals with one T cell receptor (beta chain). Its cognate antigen is unknown. This sample was taken from a study of T cells in localized non-small cell lung cancer. Overall study findings and caveats: Out of the top 100 tumor clones, a median around 57 were seen in adjacent lung. One tumor region alone was sequenced, and heterogeneity therefore remains possible. Higher adjacent-lung clonality was associated with shorter survival. Tumor trailed uninvolved adjacent lung in T cell clonality, which peaked there.

TCRdb keeps only in-frame clones here, not all; method: immunoSEQ multiplex PCR. The sample has fewer than 45,000 clones, approximately 80% seen once. There are 16 residues in the CDR3. Germline V gives CDR1 SGHKS, CDR2 YYEKEE (reference sequence). Deletions cut 0 bases from V and 0 bases from J, with 13 bases between. This material consisted of peripheral blood, taken before any cancer treatment. The chain carries TRBV5-5 and TRBJ2-7; no reliable D call. The TCR originated in a male donor older than 55 with stage III squamous cell lung carcinoma. This chain's CDR3 is CASSLDDGFGSYEQYF. The CDR3 DNA reads as TGTGCCAGCAGCTTGGATGACGGATTCGGCTCCTACGAGCAGTACTTC.